This T cell receptor beta chain is from a study of technical replicates of blood from several donors. TCRdb's copy holds only in-frame clones and misses some; the assay was immunoSEQ multiplex PCR. The table includes some 60,000 clones, about 86% detected once. CDR3 length equals 13 residues. V dropped 5 bases and J dropped 2; count of bases not matched to a gene: 2. From germline, CDR1 is WSHSY and CDR2 SAAADI. The chain combines TRBV10-2 with TRBJ1-2; 7 nucleotides line up with TRBD1. The sample was PBMCs. The sequence came from a human donor in good health. Some clones in this sample may be carry-over from other donors' samples. The CDR3 nucleotides read TGCGCCAGCAGTTTACAGGGGAACTATGGCTACACCTTC. Its protein is CASSLQGNYGYTF.